A selection of T cell receptor beta chains follows, all from one sample in a study of T cell repertoires in cytomegalovirus infection. TCRdb reprocessed the reads with MiXCR, giving one entry per CDR3 protein. Seen here are hundreds of thousands of distinct CDR3 sequences, about 40% observed once, and the top ten hold 2.5% to 3.5%. What was sequenced was PBMCs. These receptors were obtained from a human donor in good health (CMV status not recorded). Some clones in this sample may be carry-over from other donors' samples. Each CDR3 is given with its conserved first and last residue. A D gene is named only where the DNA matches it firmly. The size field is filled for only some rows; it gives once, few, many or a size class.

-,few,12,TRBV20-1,TRBJ2-1,TGCAGTGCCCCATCCAGGGCAGCGGAGCAGTTCTTC,CSAPSRAAEQFF
-,many,15,TRBV19,TRBJ2-7,TGTGCCAGTAGCGGGGGCCCTAACCCCTCCTACGAGCAGTACTTC,CASSGGPNPSYEQYF
-,-,14,TRBV2,TRBJ2-1,TGTGCCAGCAGCTCGAGAATCCCCTACAATGAGCAGTTCTTC,CASSSRIPYNEQFF
TRBD2,-,15,TRBV7-2,TRBJ2-5,TGTGCCAGCAGCTTCGCCGCGGGGGGGCTGGAGACCCAGTACTTC,CASSFAAGGLETQYF
-,-,14,TRBV20-1,TRBJ2-2,TGCAGTGCTAGATCGTCTAGCTCGACCGGGGAGCTGTTTTTT,CSARSSSSTGELFF
TRBD1,-,13,TRBV27,TRBJ1-4,TGTGCCAGCTCCCTACAGGGGGCTCGTTCACTGTTTTTT,CASSLQGARSLFF
-,few,15,TRBV20-1,TRBJ2-1,TGCAGTGCTAGGTCCGGTCGGAAATCCTACAATGAGCAGTTCTTC,CSARSGRKSYNEQFF
-,few,16,TRBV2,TRBJ1-5,TGTGCCAGCAGTGAATCGGCAGGGTTTAGCAATCAGCCCCAGCATTTT,CASSESAGFSNQPQHF
TRBD1,-,15,TRBV6-1,TRBJ1-5,TGTGCCAGCAGTCTCCGGACAGGGGTAGTTCAGCCCCAGCATTTT,CASSLRTGVVQPQHF
-,-,14,TRBV10-3,TRBJ1-3,TGTGCCATCCGAAGTTGGGCTATCGGAAACACCATATATTTT,CAIRSWAIGNTIYF
-,-,11,TRBV10-2,TRBJ2-3,TGCGCCAACATGAACACAGATACGCAGTATTTT,CANMNTDTQYF
-,-,15,TRBV5-1,TRBJ1-2,TGCGCCAGCAGCCGAAGGACCGGTACTAACTATGGCTACACCTTC,CASSRRTGTNYGYTF
-,-,10,TRBV20-1,TRBJ2-3,TGCAGTGCTAGAGTAGATACGCAGTATTTT,CSARVDTQYF
TRBD2,many,14,TRBV7-2,TRBJ2-7,TGTGCCAGCAGGCAAGGAGCGGGAGGATACGAGCAGTACTTC,CASRQGAGGYEQYF
TRBD2,-,15,TRBV12-3/TRBV12-4,TRBJ2-5,TGTGCCAGCAGCCCCGGGGCCGGGAGGAAAGAGACCCAGTACTTC,CASSPGAGRKETQYF
-,-,15,TRBV3-1,TRBJ2-7,TGTGCCAGCAGCCACAGTGCTGCCTTTACCTACGAGCAGTACTTC,CASSHSAAFTYEQYF
-,-,15,TRBV7-8,TRBJ1-1,TGTGCCAGCAGCCCTCAGGCAGCATTGAACACTGAAGCTTTCTTT,CASSPQAALNTEAFF
-,many,17,TRBV7-8,TRBJ1-6,TGTGCCAGCAGCTTACAGGACATCACCTCCTATAATTCACCCCTCCACTTT,CASSLQDITSYNSPLHF
-,-,15,TRBV28,TRBJ2-7,TGTGCCAGCAGTAGAGCAGGGTTAGGGGACCACGAGCAGTACTTC,CASSRAGLGDHEQYF
TRBD2,medium-sized,15,TRBV6-2/TRBV6-3,TRBJ2-3,TGTGCCAGCAGTTCGGGACTAGCTAGCACAGATACGCAGTATTTT,CASSSGLASTDTQYF
TRBD1,few,16,TRBV7-6,TRBJ2-1,TGTGCCAGCAGCCTCACCGGGACAGGGTCCTTGAATGAGCAGTTCTTC,CASSLTGTGSLNEQFF
TRBD1,-,16,TRBV11-1,TRBJ1-1,TGTGCCAGCAGCCCCGACAGGGCAGGGCGAGTCACTGAAGCTTTCTTT,CASSPDRAGRVTEAFF
TRBD2,-,15,TRBV5-6,TRBJ2-3,TGTGCCAGCAGCTACAGCGGGAGGTACACAGATACGCAGTATTTT,CASSYSGRYTDTQYF
-,-,16,TRBV11-2,TRBJ1-4,TGTGCCAGCAGCTTAGTAGCGGGACTCGCGTCTGAAAAACTGTTTTTT,CASSLVAGLASEKLFF
-,few,11,TRBV19,TRBJ2-1,TGTGCCAGTAGTAACAGCAATGAGCAGTTCTTC,CASSNSNEQFF
-,-,16,TRBV7-8,TRBJ1-3,TGTGCCAGCAGCAACCGGGCCCTAGGCTCTGGAAACACCATATATTTT,CASSNRALGSGNTIYF
TRBD1,few,17,TRBV6-1,TRBJ2-5,TGTGCCAGCAGTGAAGCCTGGGGACAGGGGGCTCTGGAGACCCAGTACTTC,CASSEAWGQGALETQYF
-,-,16,TRBV4-1,TRBJ2-6,TGCGCCAGCAGCCAAGATAGGACGGGAGGGGCCAACGTCCTGACTTTC,CASSQDRTGGANVLTF
TRBD1,-,15,TRBV28,TRBJ1-1,TGTGCCAGCAGAACTTCCGGGACAGTGAACACTGAAGCTTTCTTT,CASRTSGTVNTEAFF
-,-,13,TRBV29-1,TRBJ1-2,TGCAGCGTTGAAGATCGTGTTACCTATGGCTACACCTTC,CSVEDRVTYGYTF
TRBD2,many,15,TRBV5-1,TRBJ2-3,TGCGCCAGCAGCTTGAGGACGGGAGGGGGAGATACGCAGTATTTT,CASSLRTGGGDTQYF
-,few,15,TRBV7-2,TRBJ1-3,TGTGCCAGCAGCAATGCGGCGATCTCTGGAAACACCATATATTTT,CASSNAAISGNTIYF
TRBD1,few,15,TRBV12-3/TRBV12-4,TRBJ2-4,TGTGCCAGCACCGAACAGGGGGTAGGCGGAAACATTCAGTACTTC,CASTEQGVGGNIQYF
-,-,14,TRBV7-3,TRBJ2-1,TGTGCCAGCAGCTTGGTGGGTCCTGGCAAGGAGCAGTTCTTC,CASSLVGPGKEQFF
-,-,13,TRBV20-1,TRBJ2-5,TGCAGTGCTAGAAGGGGGGGTCAAGAGACCCAGTACTTC,CSARRGGQETQYF
-,many,13,TRBV20-1,TRBJ2-7,TGCAGTGCTACCCCCGGACTGGGCTACGAGCAGTACTTC,CSATPGLGYEQYF
-,-,16,TRBV7-2,TRBJ2-4,TGTGCCAGCAGCGTTAGCATACAGGACGGCCAAAACATTCAGTACTTC,CASSVSIQDGQNIQYF
-,-,14,TRBV18,TRBJ1-4,TGTGCCAGCTCACCGATTACCCCCGTTGAAAAACTGTTTTTT,CASSPITPVEKLFF
-,-,20,TRBV4-1,TRBJ2-4,TGCGCCAGCAGCCGAACGAATTGGAGCGGACCACTATTAGCCAAAAACATTCAGTACTTC,CASSRTNWSGPLLAKNIQYF
-,-,13,TRBV7-2,TRBJ2-7,TGTGCCAGCAGCGGCCAAACAGGTTTCGAGCAGTACTTC,CASSGQTGFEQYF
-,few,15,TRBV10-3,TRBJ2-7,TGTGCCATCAGTGAGTGGACCGGGGGCTCCTACGAGCAGTACTTC,CAISEWTGGSYEQYF
-,many,14,TRBV7-2,TRBJ1-4,TGTGCCAGCAGCTCGGACGGAGATAATGAAAAACTGTTTTTT,CASSSDGDNEKLFF
-,many,17,TRBV7-2,TRBJ2-5,TGTGCCAGCAGCTTAGTCCCGGGGTGGGGTGGGAGAGAGACCCAGTACTTC,CASSLVPGWGGRETQYF